Below are 12 T cell receptor beta chains sequenced from a single sample in a study of early T cells in non-severe SARS-CoV-2 infection. TCRdb re-called the 5' RACE reads with MiXCR, one entry per CDR3 protein. This sample has around 92,000 distinct CDR3 sequences; approximately 11% occur once, and the top ten carry 4.5% to 5.5%. Input material: whole blood. These receptors all come from an adult who was a healthcare worker with PCR-confirmed SARS-CoV-2 infection or an uninfected control (not recorded which).

This clonotype turned up a few times. This rearrangement joins TRBV2 to TRBJ2-6; weak D call: TRBD1 (6 bases). Germline V gene sequence: CDR1 SNHLY, CDR2 FYNNEI. Trimming pared 6 bases from V and 0 bases from J, leaving 12 bases between. The CDR3 is 16 residues long. CDR3 nucleotides: TGTGCCAGCAGCGCCGGACAGCGCTCTGGGGCCAACGTCCTGACTTTC. The encoded protein is CASSAGQRSGANVLTF.

This clonotype showed up many times. The chain couples TRBV9 to TRBJ2-5; possibly TRBD1 for D (6 bases). This CDR3 has 16 amino acids. V was cut by 0 bases and J by 1 base, with 13 bases left in between. Germline-derived CDR1 and CDR2 are SGDLS and YYNGEE. This CDR3 reads CASSVGTGSFQETQYF. The CDR3 DNA sequence: TGTGCCAGCAGCGTAGGAACAGGGAGTTTCCAAGAGACCCAGTACTTC.

This clonotype was recorded a few times. The CDR3 DNA reads as TGTGCCAGCAGCTTAGTCCCACGGGGCCGAACAAGCTCCTACGAGCAGTACTTC. It specifies CASSLVPRGRTSSYEQYF. The genes are TRBV7-2 and TRBJ2-7; TRBD1 or TRBD2 may be the D gene (5 bases each). Trimming removed 1 base at V and 0 bases at J, with 19 bases between. Per germline, CDR1 SGHTA and CDR2 FQGNSA. CDR3 size: 18 residues.

The V and J genes are TRBV11-2 and TRBJ1-2; possibly TRBD1 for D (5 bases). This CDR3 contains 15 residues. The germline gives CDR1 SGHAT, CDR2 FQNNGV. With 2 bases removed from V and 4 bases from J, the gap between germline ends came to 14 bases. The CDR3 DNA is TGTGCCAGCAGCTTACCGAGGGGAGGAAGCTATGGCTACACCTTC. It translates to CASSLPRGGSYGYTF.

This clonotype was detected a few times. J is TRBJ1-1 and V is TRBV7-2; 8 positions agree with TRBD1. CDR3 length: 14 residues. Trimming cost V 5 bases and J 7 bases; bases outside gene matches: 9. Germline V gene data show CDR1 as SGHTA and CDR2 as FQGNSA. The CDR3 loop is CASSPLSGTGEAFF. The CDR3 DNA follows: TGTGCCAGCAGCCCCTTAAGCGGGACAGGTGAAGCTTTCTTT.

This clonotype was counted at least ten times. The chain joins TRBV29-1 to TRBJ2-3; a possible D gene is TRBD2 (6 bases). Looked up from germline, CDR1 is SQVTM and CDR2 is ANQGSEA. This CDR3 contains 14 residues. V lost 7 bases, J lost 4 bases, and 18 bases lay in between. CDR3 in amino acids: CSAGGERGADTQYF. The CDR3 DNA reads TGCAGCGCCGGAGGGGAGCGCGGGGCAGATACGCAGTATTTT.

There are a few counts of this clonotype. The gene calls are TRBV7-3 and TRBJ2-3; D uncertain. In germline, CDR1 is SGHTA, CDR2 FQGTGA. This CDR3 has 19 residues. V was clipped by 1 base and J by 3 bases, with 23 bases between them. The CDR3 loop reads CASSLNPLGALIRTDTQYF. The CDR3 DNA sequence: TGTGCCAGCAGCTTAAACCCCCTGGGCGCGTTAATAAGGACAGATACGCAGTATTTT. Drawing the rest from reference TRBV7-3 and TRBJ2-3, the complete variable domain is GAGVSQTPSNKVTEKGKYVELRCDPISGHTALYWYRQSLGQGPEFLIYFQGTGAADDSGLPNDRFFAVRPEGSVSTLKIQRTERGDSAVYLCASSLNPLGALIRTDTQYFGPGTRLTVL.

A few counts support this clonotype. The chain has TRBV29-1 and TRBJ2-7; 8 bases match TRBD1. The ends lost 4 bases at V and 4 bases at J; junction bases unmatched: 9. CDR1 is SQVTM, CDR2 ANQGSEA, per germline. This CDR3 is 14 amino acids long. The CDR3 spells CSVVMAGGEYEQYF. CDR3 bases: TGCAGCGTTGTTATGGCAGGGGGCGAATACGAGCAGTACTTC.

This clonotype came up many times. The genes are TRBV6-5 and TRBJ1-1; D is uncertain. Trimming cost V 2 bases and J 1 base, with 11 bases left between them. The CDR3 contains 15 residues. Germline V gives CDR1 MNHEY, CDR2 SVGAGI. CDR3: CASSYGGQRNTEAFF. CDR3 DNA: TGTGCCAGCAGTTACGGAGGGCAGAGGAACACTGAAGCTTTCTTT.

There are many counts of this clonotype. V usage is TRBV30 and J usage is TRBJ1-2; no clear D. Germline loops: CDR1 GTSNPN, CDR2 SVGIG (reference sequence). CDR3 length: 14 amino acids. V was shortened by 2 bases and J by 8 bases, with 18 bases between the two germline ends. In DNA form, the CDR3 reads TGTGCCTGGAGTCGGAAGCGGGGAACCGACGGCTACACCTTC. It is translated as CAWSRKRGTDGYTF.

This clonotype was observed many times. The rearrangement links TRBV18 to TRBJ1-5; tentative D call: TRBD1 (6 bases). The germline gives CDR1 KGHSH, CDR2 LQKENI. This CDR3 region has 14 residues. Trimming removed 2 bases from V and 3 bases from J, with 8 bases in between. The CDR3 sequence: CASSPGGHNQPQHF. In DNA, the CDR3 is TGTGCCAGCTCACCAGGGGGACACAATCAGCCCCAGCATTTT.

This clonotype was observed at least ten times. The CDR3 coding sequence is TGTGCCAGCAGCTTCTTGGGGCTTAATGAAAAACTGTTTTTT. Its translation is CASSFLGLNEKLFF. V usage is TRBV5-4 and J usage is TRBJ1-4, with D perhaps matching TRBD1 (5 bases). Trimming took 2 bases from V and 4 from J, leaving 9 bases between them. The germline V gene encodes CDR1 SGHNT and CDR2 YYREEE (reference sequence). The CDR3 sequence is 14 residues long.